Each of the 20 T cell receptor beta chains below was sequenced from the same sample in a study of human T cells and chemical hapten exposure. Time point defined: pre-sensitization, week 0. This sample's treatment: therapeutic diphenylcyclopropenone sensitization with weekly scalp DPC. TCRdb analysed the RACE reads with MiXCR anew, one entry per CDR3 protein. The sample includes approximately 100,000 distinct CDR3 sequences, around 9.6% of them seen just once. The sample was whole blood, taken in connection with sensitization to the hapten diphenylcyclopropenone (DPC). These receptors came from a woman aged 40 to 55 with alopecia areata. Some clones in this sample may be carry-over from other donors' samples.

In this sample, this clonotype turned up a few times. The chain has TRBV3-1 and TRBJ1-1; 7 bases align to TRBD1. With 3 bases clipped from V and 0 bases from J, the junction kept 4 bases outside the gene matches. Germline CDR1 is LGHDT and CDR2 is YNNKEL (reference sequence). The CDR3 length is 15 residues. This CDR3 reads CASSQETGMNTEAFF. For the CDR3, the DNA is TGTGCCAGCAGCCAGGAGACAGGGATGAACACTGAAGCTTTCTTT.

The table lists this clonotype with many counts. The chain is built from TRBV19 and TRBJ2-1; D is perhaps TRBD2 (7 bases). Germline V gives CDR1 LNHDA, CDR2 SQIVND (reference sequence). Trimming pared 3 bases from V and 4 bases from J, leaving 16 bases between. This CDR3 comprises 16 residues. CDR3 protein: CASSISTGGPYNEQFF. The DNA for the CDR3 is TGTGCCAGTAGTATCTCAACGGGGGGCCCTTACAATGAGCAGTTCTTC.

This clonotype was seen only a few times. The chain couples TRBV20-1 to TRBJ1-2; possibly TRBD1 for D (6 bases). CDR3 length: 14 amino acids. CDR1 DFQATT and CDR2 SNEGSKA come from the germline V gene (reference sequence). Trimming took off 1 base at V and 4 bases at J, with 13 bases between the two ends. CDR3 sequence reads: CSARAGQILYGYTF. Here the CDR3 DNA reads TGCAGTGCTAGAGCTGGACAGATTCTCTATGGCTACACCTTC.

This clonotype was detected ten times or more. The genes are TRBV15 and TRBJ1-4; tentative D call: TRBD1 (6 bases). CDR3 size: 14 residues. The V gene's germline CDR1 is LNHNV and CDR2 YYDKDF (reference sequence). V was pared by 0 bases and J by 5 bases, with 7 bases between. CDR3 loop: CATSREQGNEKLFF. The CDR3 DNA sequence: TGTGCCACCAGCAGAGAACAGGGAAATGAAAAACTGTTTTTT.

This clonotype came up many times. The chain employs TRBV27 and TRBJ2-2; tentatively, D is TRBD2 (5 bases). The CDR3 sequence is 14 residues long. The V gene lost 2 bases and the J gene lost 6 bases, with 10 bases spanning the gap. Germline loops: CDR1 MNHEY, CDR2 SMNVEV (reference sequence). Here the CDR3 reads CASSLPTGAGELFF. The CDR3 nucleotides read TGTGCCAGCAGTTTACCCACCGGGGCCGGGGAGCTGTTTTTT.

This clonotype was seen a handful of times. V usage is TRBV4-3 and J usage is TRBJ2-7; 8 bases line up with TRBD2. Germline assignment: CDR1 LGHNA and CDR2 YSLEER. With 3 bases clipped from V and 0 bases from J, the junction kept 13 bases outside the gene matches. The length of the CDR3 is 18 residues. The CDR3 nucleotides read TGCGCCAGCAGCCATGACCTTCCCGGGGGGGGGAGCTCCTACGAGCAGTACTTC. This codes for CASSHDLPGGGSSYEQYF.

At least ten counts were recorded for this clonotype. The chain recombines TRBV11-2 with TRBJ2-3; D unresolved. The CDR3 extends over 12 amino acids. Germline values: CDR1 SGHAT, CDR2 FQNNGV. Between the trimmed V and J ends, which lost 5 bases and 2 bases, there was a span of 5 bases. CDR3 DNA: TGTGCCAGCAGCCGATCCACAGATACGCAGTATTTT. This translates into CASSRSTDTQYF.

This clonotype was detected many times. The gene calls are TRBV6-1 and TRBJ1-2, with a possible D match to TRBD1 (5 bases). Trimming stripped 3 bases from V and 9 bases from J, with 14 bases between. The CDR3 is 13 residues long. Germline CDR1 reads MNHNS; CDR2 reads SASEGT. The CDR3 DNA is TGTGCCAGCAGTGAGAGGGGCTCGCGGAGCTACACCTTC. It translates to CASSERGSRSYTF.

This clonotype was recorded a few times. The chain recombines TRBV11-2 with TRBJ2-7; no clear D gene. The germline V and J ends were trimmed by 3 bases and 0 bases, with 9 bases remaining between them. This CDR3 has 14 amino acids. Germline CDR1 and CDR2: SGHAT and FQNNGV. The CDR3 is CASSLGSHSYEQYF. In DNA form, the CDR3 reads TGTGCCAGCAGCTTGGGCAGCCACTCCTACGAGCAGTACTTC.

There are many counts of this clonotype. The chain links TRBV27 to TRBJ2-1; D might be TRBD2 (5 bases). The germline gives CDR1 MNHEY, CDR2 SMNVEV (reference sequence). The CDR3 covers 16 residues. V was pared by 5 bases and J by 0 bases, with 14 bases between. CDR3 coding DNA: TGTGCCAGCAGTACGCGGACTCGGAGCTCCTACAATGAGCAGTTCTTC. Translating gives CASSTRTRSSYNEQFF.

CDR3 residues: CASSYSGLQTTNEKLFF. The CDR3 coding sequence is TGTGCCAGCAGTTACTCAGGGTTGCAAACAACTAATGAAAAACTGTTTTTT. This chain uses TRBV6-6 with TRBJ1-4; no reliable D call. The CDR3 covers 17 residues. Germline V lookup: CDR1 MNHNY, CDR2 SVGAGI (reference sequence). The V gene lost 0 bases and the J gene lost 0 bases, with 11 bases spanning the gap.

This clonotype has at least ten counts. The V call is TRBV7-9, the J call TRBJ2-5; 9 nucleotides line up with TRBD2. V dropped 4 bases and J dropped 2; count of bases not matched to a gene: 5. This CDR3 comprises 15 residues. Per the germline V gene, CDR1 is SEHNR and CDR2 is FQNEAQ (reference sequence). The CDR3 DNA reads as TGTGCCAGCAGCTGGCCCAGCGGGGGGCAAGAGACCCAGTACTTC. Translated: CASSWPSGGQETQYF.

This clonotype was picked up many times. The gene calls are TRBV3-1 and TRBJ1-4; D remains ambiguous. Looked up from germline, CDR1 is LGHDT and CDR2 is YNNKEL (reference sequence). The CDR3 extends over 14 amino acids. V lost 1 base and J 2 bases, leaving 5 bases between the germline ends. The chain's CDR3 is CASSQGWTNEKLFF. DNA for the CDR3: TGTGCCAGCAGCCAAGGCTGGACTAATGAAAAACTGTTTTTT.

This clonotype was seen ten or more times. The gene calls are TRBV4-2 and TRBJ1-1, with D possibly matching TRBD1 (5 bases). V lost 3 bases to trimming and J lost 3 bases, with 8 bases between them. CDR1 is LGHNA and CDR2 is YNFKEQ in the germline V gene. The CDR3 has 13 amino acids. CDR3 bases: TGTGCCAGCAGCCATCCGGGGGACACTGAAGCTTTCTTT. Its translation is CASSHPGDTEAFF.

This clonotype was seen many times. V gene TRBV28 combines with J gene TRBJ1-1, with D uncertain. Per the germline V gene, CDR1 is MDHEN and CDR2 is SYDVKM. Trimming cost V 3 bases and J 0 bases, with 8 bases left between them. This CDR3 comprises 14 residues. The CDR3 bases are TGTGCCAGCAGTTTGGTATCCCTGAACACTGAAGCTTTCTTT. Its protein is CASSLVSLNTEAFF. Full variable domain (rest looked up from reference TRBV28 and TRBJ1-1): DVKVTQSSRYLVKRTGEKVFLECVQDMDHENMFWYRQDPGLGLRLIYFSYDVKMKEKGDIPEGYSVSREKKERFSLILESASTNQTSMYLCASSLVSLNTEAFFGQGTRLTVV.

Here the CDR3 DNA reads TGCGCCAGCAGACCGGGACTAGCGGGGGGAGATACGCAGTATTTT. It encodes CASRPGLAGGDTQYF. The rearrangement uses TRBV5-1 and TRBJ2-3; 15 bases agree with TRBD2. V lost 5 bases, J lost 5 bases, and 3 bases stayed unmatched. The CDR3 length is 15 residues. Per the germline V gene, CDR1 is SGHRS and CDR2 is YFSETQ.

This clonotype has a handful of counts. The chain recombines TRBV27 with TRBJ2-6; D remains ambiguous. The V and J ends lost 6 bases and 4 bases respectively, with 10 bases between them. This CDR3 spans 14 amino acids. Germline CDR1 and CDR2: MNHEY and SMNVEV (reference sequence). The CDR3 loop is CASSPHTGANVLTF. DNA for the CDR3: TGTGCCAGCAGCCCTCATACCGGGGCCAACGTCCTGACTTTC.

This clonotype was observed many times. The V call is TRBV12-5, the J call TRBJ2-5; D is unresolved. The CDR3 consists of 14 residues. Germline V gene data show CDR1 as LGHNT and CDR2 as FRNRAP. V gave up 4 bases and J gave up 5 bases, with 14 bases separating them. The CDR3 DNA reads as TGTGCTAGTGGTTCCCCGGGCCCCCTGGAGACCCAGTACTTC. Its translation: CASGSPGPLETQYF.

This clonotype has only a few counts. The chain carries TRBV9 and TRBJ2-2, with D possibly called TRBD1 or TRBD2 (6 bases each). Germline V gives CDR1 SGDLS, CDR2 YYNGEE. The CDR3 contains 16 residues. Trimming pared 3 bases from V and 0 bases from J, leaving 12 bases between. Here the CDR3 reads CASSASGGPNTGELFF. CDR3 in DNA: TGTGCCAGCAGCGCCTCCGGGGGCCCGAACACCGGGGAGCTGTTTTTT.

At least ten counts were recorded for this clonotype. CDR3 DNA sequence: TGCAGTGCTAGAGATCCAACTAACTATGGCTACACCTTC. Its translation: CSARDPTNYGYTF. The genes are TRBV20-1 and TRBJ1-2; D gene unclear. V shed 0 bases and J shed 0 bases, with 5 bases lying between them. The CDR3 has 13 amino acids. Germline CDR1 is DFQATT and CDR2 is SNEGSKA (reference sequence).